This entry lists 32 T cell receptor beta chains sequenced from one sample in a study of shared clonotypes between healthy human individuals. Sequencing was performed with immunoSEQ multiplex PCR; in TCRdb, only in-frame clones are kept and a portion is missing. In the table there are roughly 1,000,000 clones, around 78% of which are singletons. Sequenced: memory CD4+ T cells from PBMCs. Subset here: CD45RA-negative fraction. The receptors here all came from a man aged 18 to 35 in good health. Some clones in this sample may be carry-over from other donors' samples.

CDR3 amino acids: CASSQTGYYEQYF. CDR3 DNA sequence: TGTGCCAGCAGCCAAACCGGGTACTACGAGCAGTACTTC. The rearrangement links TRBV28 to TRBJ2-7; D uncertain. Deletions cut 6 bases from V and 3 bases from J, with 12 bases between. Germline values: CDR1 MDHEN, CDR2 SYDVKM. The CDR3 length is 13 residues.

Regarding this clone: This may stem from a read error, because a much larger clone lies one nucleotide away. The chain uses TRBV7-8 and TRBJ1-1; D is ambiguous. V lost 1 base, J lost 0 bases, and 3 bases lay in between. The CDR3 contains 13 residues. In germline, CDR1 is SGHVS, CDR2 FQNEAQ. The CDR3 region is CASSLVLNTEAFF. The CDR3 region has the DNA TGTGCCAGCAGCTTAGTTCTGAACACTGAAGCTTTCTTT.

The V call is TRBV25-1, the J call TRBJ1-1; 8 bases are a match to TRBD1. CDR1 is MGHDK, CDR2 SYGVNS, per germline. This CDR3 comprises 14 residues. The V and J ends lost 6 bases and 0 bases, in that order; junction bases with no gene match: 3. Written as DNA, the CDR3 is TGTGCCAGCAGCCGACAGGGGATGAACACTGAAGCTTTCTTT. This translates into CASSRQGMNTEAFF.

The V gene is TRBV5-6, the J gene TRBJ1-3; D is unresolved. Germline V gives CDR1 SGHDT, CDR2 YYEEEE. With 0 bases removed from V and 2 bases from J, the gap between germline ends came to 9 bases. This CDR3 has 15 residues. The CDR3 coding sequence is TGTGCCAGCAGCTTGGGTCCGGTGACTGGAAACACCATATATTTT. Translated, it gives CASSLGPVTGNTIYF.

The gene calls are TRBV25-1 and TRBJ1-6; D uncertain. This CDR3 has 14 amino acids. The V gene lost 2 bases and the J gene lost 9 bases, with 11 bases spanning the gap. Germline V CDR1 and CDR2: MGHDK, SYGVNS. The CDR3 sequence: CASSEGSGLSPLHF. CDR3 sequence (DNA): TGTGCCAGCAGTGAAGGGTCAGGACTTTCACCCCTCCACTTT.

This clone was seen once. J is TRBJ1-5 and V is TRBV11-3; possible D gene TRBD1, 5 bases. The V and J ends lost 5 bases and 0 bases respectively, with 17 bases between them. Germline CDR1 is SGHNT and CDR2 is YENEEA. The CDR3 spans 17 residues. The CDR3 DNA is TGTGCCAGCAGCACCCCGTGCAGGGAGGTTAGCAATCAGCCCCAGCATTTT. Translated, it gives CASSTPCREVSNQPQHF.

The V gene is TRBV10-2, the J gene TRBJ2-4; weak D call: TRBD2 (5 bases). The V gene's germline CDR1 is WSHSY and CDR2 SAAADI. The germline V and J ends were trimmed by 5 bases and 7 bases, with 9 bases remaining between them. This CDR3 is 12 amino acids long. DNA of the CDR3: TGCGCCAGCAGTATGAGGGTCAACATTCAGTACTTC. This codes for CASSMRVNIQYF.

The CDR3 region is CASSPRGTPGSNTEAFF. CDR3 DNA: TGTGCCAGTAGCCCTCGAGGGACTCCTGGCAGTAACACTGAAGCTTTCTTT. The chain is built from TRBV19 and TRBJ1-1; D may be TRBD1 (5 bases). The CDR3 has 17 residues. Germline V gene lookup returns CDR1 LNHDA and CDR2 SQIVND (reference sequence). Trimming took 6 bases from V and 2 from J, leaving 22 bases between them.

The rearrangement links TRBV27 to TRBJ2-5; 10 bases agree with TRBD2. The CDR3 runs to 15 residues. Germline CDR1 and CDR2: MNHEY and SMNVEV (reference sequence). J lost 1 base, V lost 6 bases, and 5 bases had no gene match. This CDR3 reads CASRRLAGGQETQYF. As DNA, the CDR3 is TGTGCCAGCAGACGACTAGCGGGCGGCCAAGAGACCCAGTACTTC.

This clone showed up just once. The chain has TRBV7-6 and TRBJ2-5; 9 nucleotides match TRBD2. The V segment lost 2 bases and the J segment 4 bases; nucleotides outside the gene matches: 8. This CDR3 has 16 residues. Germline CDR1 is SGHVS and CDR2 is FNYEAQ. In nucleotides, the CDR3 is TGTGCCAGCAGCTTATCCGCTAGCGGGATCGGAGAGACCCAGTACTTC. It codes for CASSLSASGIGETQYF. Full variable domain (rest looked up from reference TRBV7-6 and TRBJ2-5): GAGVSQSPRYKVTKRGQDVALRCDPISGHVSLYWYRQALGQGPEFLTYFNYEAQQDKSGLPNDRFSAERPEGSISTLTIQRTEQRDSAMYRCASSLSASGIGETQYFGPGTRLLVL.

Regarding this clone: The sample carries other DNA sequences with the same CDR3. V is TRBV12-5 and J is TRBJ2-6; unclear D gene. The CDR3 length is 13 residues. Looked up from germline, CDR1 is LGHNT and CDR2 is FRNRAP. Trimming left V 3 bases short and J 4 bases short, with 4 bases between. CDR3 DNA sequence: TGTGCTAGTGGTTTATCCGGGGCCAACGTCCTGACTTTC. As protein: CASGLSGANVLTF.

To note about this clone: A much larger clone sits a single nucleotide away, making a read error possible. The same CDR3 can be traced to other DNA sequences in this sample. This chain uses TRBV5-1 with TRBJ2-3; D not resolved. Germline V gene sequence: CDR1 SGHRS, CDR2 YFSETQ. There are 13 residues in the CDR3. The V end lost 3 bases, the J end lost 2 bases, and 7 bases lay between the germline ends. This CDR3 is CASSYRDTDTQYF. The CDR3, as DNA: TGCGCCAGCAGCTACCGAGACACAGATACGCAGTATTTT.

The chain employs TRBV28 and TRBJ1-5; tentatively, D is TRBD1 (5 bases). The CDR3 sequence is 14 residues long. The ends were cut back, 4 bases at V and 7 bases at J, with 14 bases in the middle. The V gene's germline CDR1 is MDHEN and CDR2 SYDVKM. In DNA, the CDR3 is TGTGCCAGCAGTTCTCCAGGGTGGGGACAGCCCCAGCATTTT. Its translation: CASSSPGWGQPQHF.

The chain uses TRBV10-2 and TRBJ1-2; D is uncertain. This CDR3 is built from 14 residues. Germline V gives CDR1 WSHSY, CDR2 SAAADI. V lost 6 bases and J 4 bases, leaving 15 bases between the germline ends. CDR3 amino acids: CASSEETGAYGYTF. DNA for the CDR3: TGCGCCAGCAGCGAGGAGACGGGTGCCTATGGCTACACCTTC.

V is TRBV2 and J is TRBJ1-4; tentatively, D is TRBD1 (5 bases). In germline, CDR1 is SNHLY, CDR2 FYNNEI. There are 13 residues in the CDR3. V shed 8 bases and J shed 5 bases, with 12 bases lying between them. The CDR3: CASGDLENEKLFF. CDR3 in DNA: TGTGCCAGCGGGGACCTAGAAAATGAAAAACTGTTTTTT.

This sequence joins TRBV19 and TRBJ1-2; 11 bases are shared with TRBD1. The CDR3 spans 14 residues. With V trimmed by 8 bases and J by 7 bases, 9 bases remained unmatched. The germline V gene encodes CDR1 LNHDA and CDR2 SQIVND (reference sequence). CDR3 coding DNA: TGTGCCAGTTCACCCGGGACAGGGGGGAGTGGCTACACCTTC. This encodes CASSPGTGGSGYTF.

The CDR3, as DNA: TGTGCCAGCAGCTCCGGTTCGACCTACGAGCAGTACTTC. Translation: CASSSGSTYEQYF. This chain uses TRBV7-8 with TRBJ2-7, with D uncertain. The V end was cut by 4 bases, the J end by 2 bases, with 9 bases between. This CDR3 spans 13 amino acids. Germline V lookup: CDR1 SGHVS, CDR2 FQNEAQ. Combining the CDR3 with reference TRBV7-8 and TRBJ2-7 gives the whole variable domain GAGVSQSPRYKVAKRGQDVALRCDPISGHVSLFWYQQALGQGPEFLTYFQNEAQLDKSGLPSDRFFAERPEGSVSTLKIQRTQQEDSAVYLCASSSGSTYEQYFGPGTRLTVT.

This CDR3 is CASSFRHRTLHTF. In DNA, the CDR3 is TGTGCCAGCAGTTTCCGGCACCGGACCCTCCACACCTTC. V gene TRBV28 combines with J gene TRBJ1-2; D call uncertain. V lost 3 bases to trimming and J lost 12 bases, with 17 bases between them. Germline assignment: CDR1 MDHEN and CDR2 SYDVKM. This CDR3 has 13 residues.

The chain links TRBV5-1 to TRBJ2-5; 9 bases match TRBD2. This CDR3 has 14 amino acids. Germline V gene sequence: CDR1 SGHRS, CDR2 YFSETQ. Unmatched junction bases numbered 8, after V lost 7 bases and J lost 4 bases. The DNA of the CDR3 is TGCGCCAGCCGAGAGGTAGCGGGAGCAGAGACCCAGTACTTC. This gives the protein CASREVAGAETQYF.

This chain connects TRBV27 to TRBJ2-2, with no clear D. CDR3 length: 17 residues. Trimming removed 1 base from V and 3 bases from J, with 15 bases in between. CDR1 MNHEY and CDR2 SMNVEV come from the germline V gene (reference sequence). CDR3 sequence (DNA): TGTGCCAGCAGTTTATTCAGGAGTAATAGGGACACCGGGGAGCTGTTTTTT. Its protein product is CASSLFRSNRDTGELFF.

The chain couples TRBV6-4 to TRBJ2-5, with TRBD2 matching 15 bases. Germline trimming cut 2 bases from V and 0 bases from J; bases unmatched to any gene: 22. The CDR3 is 24 amino acids. Germline CDR1 and CDR2: MRHNA and SNTAGT. This CDR3 is CASSDPKGHLGLAGGRVHQETQYF. The DNA of the CDR3 is TGTGCCAGCAGTGACCCGAAGGGGCACCTGGGACTAGCGGGAGGACGTGTACACCAAGAGACCCAGTACTTC.

V gene TRBV10-2 combines with J gene TRBJ2-5, with 8 positions matching TRBD2. V shed 5 bases, J shed 3 bases, and the junction held 14 bases outside the gene matches. CDR3 length: 17 amino acids. The germline CDR1 and CDR2 sequences are WSHSY and SAAADI. The CDR3 DNA reads TGCGCCAGCAGTTCGGGAGAGTTAGCGGGACTCGAAGAGACCCAGTACTTC. Its protein is CASSSGELAGLEETQYF.

This clone was recorded many times. This chain uses TRBV2 with TRBJ2-3, with a weak D call TRBD2 (6 bases). Germline CDR1 and CDR2: SNHLY and FYNNEI. Trimming left V 6 bases short and J 5 bases short, with 12 bases between. CDR3 size: 13 residues. CDR3 nucleotide sequence: TGTGCCAGCAGGGCGGGGCGGGGAGATACGCAGTATTTT. Translating gives CASRAGRGDTQYF.

This chain connects TRBV5-1 to TRBJ2-2, with 7 bases that match TRBD1. V was pared by 1 base and J by 5 bases, with 8 bases of the junction left unmatched. CDR3 length equals 16 residues. From germline, CDR1 is SGHRS and CDR2 YFSETQ. The CDR3 DNA reads TGCGCCAGCAGCTTGCTCCCGGGACAGAGTACCGGGGAGCTGTTTTTT. Amino acid sequence: CASSLLPGQSTGELFF.

The rearrangement uses TRBV6-5 and TRBJ2-7, with TRBD2 identical over 7 bases. The V and J ends lost 7 bases and 6 bases, in that order; junction bases with no gene match: 9. Germline CDR1 and CDR2: MNHEY and SVGAGI. This CDR3 has 13 amino acids. The CDR3 reads CASKRGGRSEQYF. CDR3 nucleotides: TGTGCCAGCAAAAGGGGAGGGCGAAGCGAGCAGTACTTC.

V usage is TRBV5-4 and J usage is TRBJ2-7; 13 positions agree with TRBD2. Trimming cost V 4 bases and J 4 bases; bases outside gene matches: 11. The V gene's germline CDR1 is SGHNT and CDR2 YYREEE (reference sequence). The CDR3 sequence is 17 residues long. The CDR3 loop is CASSTQKGLAGRYEQYF. CDR3 coding DNA: TGTGCCAGCAGCACACAAAAGGGACTAGCGGGACGATACGAGCAGTACTTC.

This clone was recorded only once. The chain recombines TRBV2 with TRBJ2-1, with 10 bases aligning to TRBD2. The V gene's germline CDR1 is SNHLY and CDR2 FYNNEI. The CDR3 covers 15 residues. V shed 6 bases and J 6 bases; nucleotides not matched to a gene: 8. Here the CDR3 DNA reads TGTGCCAGCAGGCTAAACCTAGCGGGAGCCAATGAGCAGTTCTTC. Translation gives CASRLNLAGANEQFF.

A remark on this clone: A read error may explain this, as a much larger clone is one base away. Within the sample, other DNA sequences also encode this same CDR3. The chain carries TRBV28 and TRBJ1-5, with D hard to call. The V end was cut by 4 bases, the J end by 4 bases, with 8 bases between. This CDR3 spans 13 amino acids. Looked up from germline, CDR1 is MDHEN and CDR2 is SYDVKM. DNA of the CDR3: TGTGCCAGCAGTTGGGGAGGGAATCAGCCCCAGCATTTT. This sequence encodes CASSWGGNQPQHF. Looking up the rest from reference TRBV28 and TRBJ1-5 gives the full variable domain: DVKVTQSSRYLVKRTGEKVFLECVQDMDHENMFWYRQDPGLGLRLIYFSYDVKMKEKGDIPEGYSVSREKKERFSLILESASTNQTSMYLCASSWGGNQPQHFGDGTRLSIL.

This clone was seen repeatedly, ten times or more. The J gene is TRBJ1-1, the V gene TRBV7-9; a possible D gene is TRBD1 (5 bases). Germline values: CDR1 SEHNR, CDR2 FQNEAQ (reference sequence). The CDR3 extends over 16 amino acids. Trimming pared 3 bases from V and 2 bases from J, leaving 16 bases between. CDR3 sequence: CASSFEAGWGNTEAFF. CDR3 nucleotides: TGTGCCAGCAGCTTTGAGGCAGGGTGGGGAAACACTGAAGCTTTCTTT.

Regarding this clone: Other nucleotide sequences from this sample produce the same CDR3. Here the CDR3 reads CASSLAGEGSYEQYF. DNA of the CDR3: TGCGCCAGCAGCTTGGCGGGGGAAGGGTCCTACGAGCAGTACTTC. The rearrangement joins TRBV5-1 to TRBJ2-7; possibly TRBD2 for D (6 bases). With 0 bases removed from V and 1 base from J, the gap between germline ends came to 11 bases. Germline V gene lookup returns CDR1 SGHRS and CDR2 YFSETQ. This CDR3 has 15 residues.

This rearrangement joins TRBV2 to TRBJ2-7; possible D gene TRBD1, 6 bases. Germline V gene data show CDR1 as SNHLY and CDR2 as FYNNEI. The CDR3 covers 15 residues. V lost 7 bases and J 1 base, leaving 17 bases between the germline ends. The chain's CDR3 is CASTEGAGVSYEQYF. The CDR3 DNA is TGTGCCAGCACCGAAGGGGCAGGGGTGTCCTACGAGCAGTACTTC.

The chain joins TRBV2 to TRBJ1-5; D uncertain. CDR3 length: 13 residues. Trimming pared 1 base from V and 4 bases from J, leaving 5 bases between. CDR1 and CDR2 (germline): SNHLY, FYNNEI. The CDR3 sequence is CASSEDVNQPQHF. CDR3 coding DNA: TGTGCCAGCAGTGAAGACGTTAATCAGCCCCAGCATTTT.